This entry features one TCR beta chain sequence. The data derive from a study of shared T cell receptors in the human thymus. Sequencing used immunoSEQ multiplex PCR; TCRdb keeps in-frame clones, though not all of them. The data show about 660,000 clones, about 87% seen once. The CDR3 extends over 17 amino acids. The V gene's germline CDR1 is SGHKS and CDR2 YYEKEE (reference sequence). The V and J ends lost 3 bases and 3 bases, in that order; junction bases with no gene match: 14. The sample was also linked to a second study, of human thymus T cells. That report adds: Resections that were taken during corrective heart surgery supplied the thymus tissue. Thymic and blood repertoires showed apparently biased V and J gene usage. Related research has reported that thymic repertoires overlap highly among unrelated individuals.

The source is a boy younger than two with a congenital heart defect. Sequencing was performed on thymocytes. The chain recombines TRBV5-5 with TRBJ2-7; 8 bases are shared with TRBD2. In DNA, the CDR3 is TGTGCCAGCAGCTGGGCCCCGAGGGGGACTAGTCACTACGAGCAGTACTTC. This codes for CASSWAPRGTSHYEQYF.